This TCR beta chain comes out of a study of control samples from healthy donors and cancer patients. Profiled with immunoSEQ multiplex PCR; TCRdb holds only in-frame clones, not every one. The data contain around 110,000 clones, 93% of them singletons. V lost 4 bases to trimming and J lost 1 base, with 10 bases between them. The germline V gene encodes CDR1 SEHNR and CDR2 FQNEAQ (reference sequence). The CDR3 contains 14 residues. The chain recombines TRBV7-9 with TRBJ1-1; D ambiguous. The origin of this receptor is a man under 40 in good health. Input material: blood. The CDR3 reads CASSYPEGNTEAFF. Here the CDR3 DNA reads TGTGCCAGCAGCTACCCGGAAGGGAACACTGAAGCTTTCTTT. The full variable domain, rest sourced from reference TRBV7-9 and TRBJ1-1, is DTGVSQNPRHKITKRGQNVTFRCDPISEHNRLYWYRQTLGQGPEFLTYFQNEAQLEKSRLLSDRFSAERPKGSFSTLEIQRTEQGDSAMYLCASSYPEGNTEAFFGQGTRLTVV.